The rows below give T cell receptor beta chains drawn from one sample of a study of blood T cell repertoires in COVID-19. Only in-frame clones appear in the TCRdb table, and some are missing; sequencing was by immunoSEQ multiplex PCR. The sample has 120,000 or so clones; roughly 84% are singletons. The material sequenced was peripheral blood. Every receptor here comes from a woman older than 75 with acute or convalescent COVID-19. Each CDR3 is given with its conserved first and last residue. Each record gives: CDR3 protein, J gene, V gene.

CASSTKGTGDYEQYF,TRBJ2-7,TRBV19
CATRIRDIKPNQPQHF,TRBJ1-5,TRBV10-1
CASSIGQSPGYEQYF,TRBJ2-7,TRBV19
CASRDRGGEQYF,TRBJ2-7,TRBV12-3/TRBV12-4
CASSLTTLAGGDEQFF,TRBJ2-1,TRBV5-1
CASRQGNEAFF,TRBJ1-1,TRBV12-3/TRBV12-4
CASSSSPSYEQYF,TRBJ2-7,TRBV6-5
CASSLVLETEAFF,TRBJ1-1,TRBV5-1
CASRLTWNTGTERYNSPLHF,TRBJ1-6,TRBV12-2
CASRTDSLITGELFF,TRBJ2-2,TRBV2
CASSLAGIGTDTQYF,TRBJ2-3,TRBV5-4
CSVWGQTGPEAFF,TRBJ1-1,TRBV29-1
CASSPPLRAQGYTF,TRBJ1-2,TRBV28
CASSQFRGSHSGNTIYF,TRBJ1-3,TRBV19
CASSLRETGSSYNSPLHF,TRBJ1-6,TRBV27
CASGRGETQYF,TRBJ2-5,TRBV3-1/TRBV3-2
CSVRPGTSNTEAFF,TRBJ1-1,TRBV29-1
CASSQDGQESSYEQYF,TRBJ2-7,TRBV4-3
CASSSHHRGNYGYTF,TRBJ1-2,TRBV27
CASSSGQGAPTFF,TRBJ1-1,TRBV7-2
CASSLGTVSSYEQYF,TRBJ2-7,TRBV5-5
CASSVGVSGGSYEQCF,TRBJ2-7,TRBV9
CASSEAGVGQETQYF,TRBJ2-5,TRBV10-1
CASGTSGGDTQYF,TRBJ2-3,TRBV12-3/TRBV12-4
CASSLAGRANYGYTF,TRBJ1-2,TRBV7-2
CASSTDNYGYTF,TRBJ1-2,TRBV5-1
CASSFRDSNTGELFF,TRBJ2-2,TRBV6-5
CASSFSRRQPQHF,TRBJ1-5,TRBV12-3/TRBV12-4
CASSPGLANNEQFF,TRBJ2-1,TRBV11-2